The present TCR beta chain was sequenced within a study of blood T cell repertoires in COVID-19. As originally analysed: Amplification of reference gene primers was used by the study to estimate nucleated cell counts. Profiled with immunoSEQ multiplex PCR; TCRdb holds only in-frame clones, not every one. From that table come the V and J calls and clone size; the DNA was used to work out D and trimming. The table has about 150,000 clones, approximately 85% seen once. The CDR3 consists of 15 residues. Looked up from germline, CDR1 is MRHNA and CDR2 is SNTAGT. Trimming stripped 6 bases from V and 2 bases from J, with 15 bases between.

The genes are TRBV6-4 and TRBJ2-3; D not certain. The sample comprised peripheral blood. The clonotype originates from a man aged 60-69 years with COVID-19, enrolled during active disease. The CDR3 nucleotides are TGTGCCAGCAGCCCCGACCTTGGGCTCACAGATACGCAGTATTTT. This codes for CASSPDLGLTDTQYF.